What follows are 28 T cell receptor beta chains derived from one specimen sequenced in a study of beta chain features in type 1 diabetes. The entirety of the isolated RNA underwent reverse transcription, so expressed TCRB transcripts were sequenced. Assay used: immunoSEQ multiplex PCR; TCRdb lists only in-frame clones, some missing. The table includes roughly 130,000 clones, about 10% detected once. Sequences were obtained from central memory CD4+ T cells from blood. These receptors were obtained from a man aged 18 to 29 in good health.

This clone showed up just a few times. CDR3 protein: CASSVEGTGWTTGENEQYF. The CDR3, as DNA: TGTGCCAGCAGCGTAGAAGGGACAGGGTGGACAACGGGAGAAAACGAGCAGTACTTC. This chain connects TRBV9 to TRBJ2-7, with TRBD1 matching 9 bases. Trimming took 0 bases from V and 5 from J; bases not matched to a gene: 18. Germline CDR1 reads SGDLS; CDR2 reads YYNGEE. The CDR3 extends over 19 amino acids.

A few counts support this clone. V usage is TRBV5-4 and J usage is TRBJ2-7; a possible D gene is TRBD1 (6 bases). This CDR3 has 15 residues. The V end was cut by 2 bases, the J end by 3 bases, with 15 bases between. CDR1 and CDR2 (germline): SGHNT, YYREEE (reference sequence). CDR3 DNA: TGTGCCAGCAGCTTACTGGGGGACACCAACTACGAGCAGTACTTC. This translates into CASSLLGDTNYEQYF.

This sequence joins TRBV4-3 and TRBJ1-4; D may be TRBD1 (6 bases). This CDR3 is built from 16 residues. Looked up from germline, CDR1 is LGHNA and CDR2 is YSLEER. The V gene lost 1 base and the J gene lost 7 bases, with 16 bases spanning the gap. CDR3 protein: CASSQGADSFSEKLFF. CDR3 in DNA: TGCGCCAGCAGCCAAGGGGCGGACAGTTTCAGTGAAAAACTGTTTTTT.

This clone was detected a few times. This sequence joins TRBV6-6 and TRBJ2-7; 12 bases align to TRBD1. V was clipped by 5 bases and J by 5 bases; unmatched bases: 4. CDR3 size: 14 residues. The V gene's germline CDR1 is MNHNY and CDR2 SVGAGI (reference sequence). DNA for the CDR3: TGTGCCAGCAGTGGGGACAGGGGGCAGAACGAGCAGTACTTC. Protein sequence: CASSGDRGQNEQYF.

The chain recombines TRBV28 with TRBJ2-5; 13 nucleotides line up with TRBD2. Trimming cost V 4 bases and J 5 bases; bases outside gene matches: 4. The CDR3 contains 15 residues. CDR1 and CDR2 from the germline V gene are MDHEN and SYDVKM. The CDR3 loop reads CASSSPGLAGETQYF. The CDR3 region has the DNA TGTGCCAGCAGTTCTCCGGGACTAGCGGGGGAGACCCAGTACTTC. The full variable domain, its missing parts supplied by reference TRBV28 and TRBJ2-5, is DVKVTQSSRYLVKRTGEKVFLECVQDMDHENMFWYRQDPGLGLRLIYFSYDVKMKEKGDIPEGYSVSREKKERFSLILESASTNQTSMYLCASSSPGLAGETQYFGPGTRLLVL.

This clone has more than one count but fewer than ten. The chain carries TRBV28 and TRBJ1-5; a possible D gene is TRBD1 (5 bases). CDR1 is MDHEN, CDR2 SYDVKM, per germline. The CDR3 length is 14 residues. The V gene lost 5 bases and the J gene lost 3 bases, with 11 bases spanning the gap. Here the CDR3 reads CASSPGDYNQPQHF. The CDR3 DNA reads TGTGCCAGCAGTCCTGGGGACTACAATCAGCCCCAGCATTTT.

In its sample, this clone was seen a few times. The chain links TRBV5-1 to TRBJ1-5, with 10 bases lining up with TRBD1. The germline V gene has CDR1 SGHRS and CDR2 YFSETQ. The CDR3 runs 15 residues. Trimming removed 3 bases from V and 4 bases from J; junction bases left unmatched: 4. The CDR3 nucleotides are TGCGCCAGCAGCTACGGACAGGGGGGTAATCAGCCCCAGCATTTT. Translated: CASSYGQGGNQPQHF.

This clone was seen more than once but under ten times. CDR3 amino acids: CASSSRKTGTEETQYF. The CDR3 DNA reads TGTGCCAGCAGTTCCAGAAAAACAGGGACAGAAGAGACCCAGTACTTC. The chain uses TRBV6-5 and TRBJ2-5, with 7 bases fitting TRBD1. The CDR3 sequence is 16 residues long. V lost 4 bases to trimming and J lost 3 bases; unmatched junction nucleotides: 11. CDR1 and CDR2 (germline): MNHEY, SVGAGI.

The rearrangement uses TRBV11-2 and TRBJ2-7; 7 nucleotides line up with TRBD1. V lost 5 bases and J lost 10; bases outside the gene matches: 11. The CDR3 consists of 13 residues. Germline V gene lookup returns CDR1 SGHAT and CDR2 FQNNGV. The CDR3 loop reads CASSPNSGQIQYF. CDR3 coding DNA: TGTGCCAGCAGCCCAAATTCGGGACAGATACAGTACTTC.

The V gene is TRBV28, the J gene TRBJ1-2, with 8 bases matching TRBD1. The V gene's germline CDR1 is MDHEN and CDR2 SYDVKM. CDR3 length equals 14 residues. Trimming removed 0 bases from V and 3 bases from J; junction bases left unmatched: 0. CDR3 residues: CASSLWTGDYGYTF. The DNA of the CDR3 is TGTGCCAGCAGTTTATGGACAGGGGACTATGGCTACACCTTC.

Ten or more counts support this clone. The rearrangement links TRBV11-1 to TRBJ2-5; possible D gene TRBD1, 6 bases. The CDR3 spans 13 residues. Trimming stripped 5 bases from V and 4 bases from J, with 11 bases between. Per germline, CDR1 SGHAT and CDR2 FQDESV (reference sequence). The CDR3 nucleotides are TGTGCCAGCAGCCGCTCAGGGGTAGAGACCCAGTACTTC. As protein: CASSRSGVETQYF.

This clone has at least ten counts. CDR3 loop: CASSPPLPVETQYF. For the CDR3, the DNA is TGTGCCAGCTCCCCTCCTCTTCCCGTGGAGACCCAGTACTTC. The chain uses TRBV18 and TRBJ2-5; D is unresolved. Germline loops: CDR1 KGHSH, CDR2 LQKENI. This CDR3 comprises 14 residues. V dropped 6 bases and J dropped 5 bases, with 16 bases sitting between them.

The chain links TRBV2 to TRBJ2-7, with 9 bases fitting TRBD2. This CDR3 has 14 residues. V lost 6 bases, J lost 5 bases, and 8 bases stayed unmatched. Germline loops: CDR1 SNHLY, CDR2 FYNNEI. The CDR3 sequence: CASRTGLAVNEQYF. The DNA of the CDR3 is TGTGCCAGCAGGACGGGACTAGCTGTCAACGAGCAGTACTTC.

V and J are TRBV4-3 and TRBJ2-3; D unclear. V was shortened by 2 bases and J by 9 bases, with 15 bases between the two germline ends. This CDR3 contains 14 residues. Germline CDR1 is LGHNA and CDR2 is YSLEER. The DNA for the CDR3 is TGCGCCAGCAGCCAAAATAACCTCTATAAAACGCAGTATTTT. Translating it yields CASSQNNLYKTQYF.

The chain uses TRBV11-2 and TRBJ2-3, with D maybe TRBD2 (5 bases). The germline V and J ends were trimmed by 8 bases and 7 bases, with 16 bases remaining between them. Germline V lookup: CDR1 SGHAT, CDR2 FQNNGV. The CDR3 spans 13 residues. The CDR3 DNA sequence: TGTGCCAGCGGCAAAACTAGTTTGTATACGCAGTATTTT. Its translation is CASGKTSLYTQYF. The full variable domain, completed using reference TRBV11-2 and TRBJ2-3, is EAGVAQSPRYKIIEKRQSVAFWCNPISGHATLYWYQQILGQGPKLLIQFQNNGVVDDSQLPKDRFSAERLKGVDSTLKIQPAKLEDSAVYLCASGKTSLYTQYFGPGTRLTVL.

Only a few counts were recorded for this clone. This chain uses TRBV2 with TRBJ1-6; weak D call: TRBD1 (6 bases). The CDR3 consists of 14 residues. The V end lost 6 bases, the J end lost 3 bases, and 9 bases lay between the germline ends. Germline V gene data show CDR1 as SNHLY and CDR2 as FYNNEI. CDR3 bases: TGTGCCAGCAGAAAACAGGGCTATAATTCACCCCTCCACTTT. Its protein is CASRKQGYNSPLHF. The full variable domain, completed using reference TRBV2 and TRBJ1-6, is EPEVTQTPSHQVTQMGQEVILRCVPISNHLYFYWYRQILGQKVEFLVSFYNNEISEKSEIFDDQFSVERPDGSNFTLKIRSTKLEDSAMYFCASRKQGYNSPLHFGNGTRLTVT.

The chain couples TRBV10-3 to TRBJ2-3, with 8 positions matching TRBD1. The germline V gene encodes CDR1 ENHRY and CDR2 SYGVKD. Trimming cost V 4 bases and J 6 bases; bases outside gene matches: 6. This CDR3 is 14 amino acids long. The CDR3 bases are TGTGCCATCAGTGGGACAGGGCCCCCCGATACGCAGTATTTT. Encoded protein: CAISGTGPPDTQYF.

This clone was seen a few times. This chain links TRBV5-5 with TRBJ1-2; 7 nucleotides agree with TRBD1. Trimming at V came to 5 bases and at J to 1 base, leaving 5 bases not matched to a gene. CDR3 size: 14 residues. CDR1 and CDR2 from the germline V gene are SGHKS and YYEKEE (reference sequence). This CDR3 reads CASRPGQVNYGYTF. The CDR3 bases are TGTGCCAGCAGGCCTGGACAGGTTAACTATGGCTACACCTTC.

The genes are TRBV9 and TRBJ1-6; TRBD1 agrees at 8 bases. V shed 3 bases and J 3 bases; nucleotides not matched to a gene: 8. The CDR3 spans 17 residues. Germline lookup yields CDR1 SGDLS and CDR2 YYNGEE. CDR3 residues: CASSAPKTGDYNSPLHF. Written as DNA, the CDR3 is TGTGCCAGCAGCGCTCCCAAGACAGGGGACTATAATTCACCCCTCCACTTT. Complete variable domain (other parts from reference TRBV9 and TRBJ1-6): DSGVTQTPKHLITATGQRVTLRCSPRSGDLSVYWYQQSLDQGLQFLIQYYNGEERAKGNILERFSAQQFPDLHSELNLSSLELGDSALYFCASSAPKTGDYNSPLHFGNGTRLTVT.

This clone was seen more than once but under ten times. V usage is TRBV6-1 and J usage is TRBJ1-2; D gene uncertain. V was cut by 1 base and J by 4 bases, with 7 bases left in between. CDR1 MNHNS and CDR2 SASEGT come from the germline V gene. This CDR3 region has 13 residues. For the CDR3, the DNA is TGTGCCAGCAGTGAAGACAGTGCCTATGGCTACACCTTC. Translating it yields CASSEDSAYGYTF.

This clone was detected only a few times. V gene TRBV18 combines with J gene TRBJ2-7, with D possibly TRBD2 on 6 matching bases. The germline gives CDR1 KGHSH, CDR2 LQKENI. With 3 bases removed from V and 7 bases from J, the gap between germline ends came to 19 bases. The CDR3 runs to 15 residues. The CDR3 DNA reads TGTGCCAGCTCACCCGCGGGACTTTCGAAGGGAGAGCAGTACTTC. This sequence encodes CASSPAGLSKGEQYF.

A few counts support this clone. The CDR3 bases are TGTGCCAGCAGCCACGACCGAGGGCCTAACTATGGCTACACCTTC. Translating it yields CASSHDRGPNYGYTF. V usage is TRBV4-2 and J usage is TRBJ1-2; no firm D call. CDR3 length: 15 amino acids. CDR1 and CDR2 (germline): LGHNA, YNFKEQ. The ends were cut back, 3 bases at V and 0 bases at J, with 11 bases in the middle.

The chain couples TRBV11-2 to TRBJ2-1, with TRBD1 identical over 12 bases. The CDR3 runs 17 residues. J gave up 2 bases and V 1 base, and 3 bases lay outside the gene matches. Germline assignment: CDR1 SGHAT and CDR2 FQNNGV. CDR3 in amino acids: CASSLGGTGGAYNEQFF. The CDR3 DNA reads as TGTGCCAGCAGCTTAGGTGGGACAGGGGGCGCCTACAATGAGCAGTTCTTC. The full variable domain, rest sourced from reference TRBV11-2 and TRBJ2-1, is EAGVAQSPRYKIIEKRQSVAFWCNPISGHATLYWYQQILGQGPKLLIQFQNNGVVDDSQLPKDRFSAERLKGVDSTLKIQPAKLEDSAVYLCASSLGGTGGAYNEQFFGPGTRLTVL.

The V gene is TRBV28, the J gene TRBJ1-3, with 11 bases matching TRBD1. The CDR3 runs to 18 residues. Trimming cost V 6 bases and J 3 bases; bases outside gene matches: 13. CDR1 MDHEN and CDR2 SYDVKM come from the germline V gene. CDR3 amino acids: CASSPGQGASLGGNTIYF. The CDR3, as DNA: TGTGCCAGCAGCCCCGGACAGGGGGCGTCTTTGGGTGGAAACACCATATATTTT.

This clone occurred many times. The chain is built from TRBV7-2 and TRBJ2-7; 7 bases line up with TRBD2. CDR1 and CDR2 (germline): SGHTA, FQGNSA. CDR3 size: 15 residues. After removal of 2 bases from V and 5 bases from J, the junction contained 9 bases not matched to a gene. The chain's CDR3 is CASSLKFTGGHEQYF. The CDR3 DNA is TGTGCCAGCAGCTTAAAGTTTACGGGGGGACACGAGCAGTACTTC. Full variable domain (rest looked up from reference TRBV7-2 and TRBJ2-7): GAGVSQSPSNKVTEKGKDVELRCDPISGHTALYWYRQSLGQGLEFLIYFQGNSAPDKSGLPSDRFSAERTGGSVSTLTIQRTQQEDSAVYLCASSLKFTGGHEQYFGPGTRLTVT.

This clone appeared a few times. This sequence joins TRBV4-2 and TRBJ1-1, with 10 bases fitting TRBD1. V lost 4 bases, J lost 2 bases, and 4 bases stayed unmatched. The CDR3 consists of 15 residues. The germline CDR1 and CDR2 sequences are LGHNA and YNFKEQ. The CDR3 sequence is CASSPGDRGNTEAFF. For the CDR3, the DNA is TGTGCCAGCAGCCCCGGGGACAGGGGAAACACTGAAGCTTTCTTT.

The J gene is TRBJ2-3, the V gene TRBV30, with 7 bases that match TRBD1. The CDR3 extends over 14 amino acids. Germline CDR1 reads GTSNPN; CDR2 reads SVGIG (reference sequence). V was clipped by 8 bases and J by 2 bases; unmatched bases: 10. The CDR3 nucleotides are TGTGCCACGAACACAGGGGTCTACACAGATACGCAGTATTTT. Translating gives CATNTGVYTDTQYF.

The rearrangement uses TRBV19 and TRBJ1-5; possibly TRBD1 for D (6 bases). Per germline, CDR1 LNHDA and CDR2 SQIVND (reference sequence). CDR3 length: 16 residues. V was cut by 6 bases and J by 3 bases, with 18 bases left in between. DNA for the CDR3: TGTGCCAGTAGCCTACAGGGACCCCAATTCAATCAGCCCCAGCATTTT. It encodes CASSLQGPQFNQPQHF.